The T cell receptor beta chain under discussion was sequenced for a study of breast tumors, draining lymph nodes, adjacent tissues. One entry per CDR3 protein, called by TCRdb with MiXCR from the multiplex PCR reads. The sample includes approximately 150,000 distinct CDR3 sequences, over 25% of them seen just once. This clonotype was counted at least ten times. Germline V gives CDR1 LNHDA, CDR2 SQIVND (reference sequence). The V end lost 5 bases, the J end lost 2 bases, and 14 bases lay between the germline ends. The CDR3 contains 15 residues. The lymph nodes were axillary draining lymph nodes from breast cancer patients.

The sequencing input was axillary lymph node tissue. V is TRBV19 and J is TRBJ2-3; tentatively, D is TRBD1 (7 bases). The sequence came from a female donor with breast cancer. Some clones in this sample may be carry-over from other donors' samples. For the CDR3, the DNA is TGTGCCAGTAGTCCGGGGGACAGAAACACAGATACGCAGTATTTT. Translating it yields CASSPGDRNTDTQYF.